This is a list of T cell receptor beta chains from one sample in a study of T cell repertoires in cytomegalovirus infection. TCRdb fed the reads into MiXCR, producing one record per CDR3 protein. This table holds about 830,000 distinct CDR3 sequences, less than 35% found once. For these TCRs, the target antigens are not known. The input for sequencing was cultured CD8+ T cells from PBMCs, taken from culture after CMV antigen stimulation. These receptors all stem from a human donor in good health (CMV status not recorded). Some clones in this sample may be carry-over from other donors' samples. The CDR3 runs from the conserved cysteine through the conserved F or W. The D gene is left open where the match is weak. Only part of the rows carry a size: once, few, many, or a class if the clone is expanded.

size	V	J	D	CDR3	DNA
many	TRBV27	TRBJ1-1	TRBD1	CASSSRDRENTEAFF	TGTGCCAGCAGTTCTAGGGACAGGGAGAACACTGAAGCTTTCTTT
-	TRBV28	TRBJ2-3	TRBD2	CASSSYYSGGRGTQYF	TGTGCCAGCAGTTCCTATTACAGCGGGGGACGGGGTACCCAGTATTTT
few	TRBV4-1	TRBJ2-2	TRBD1	CASSQRLPGQGTGELFF	TGCGCCAGCAGCCAACGCCTGCCGGGACAGGGGACCGGGGAGCTGTTTTTT
-	TRBV4-1	TRBJ2-3	-	CASSPSQDGTDTQYF	TGCGCCAGCAGCCCCTCACAGGACGGCACAGATACGCAGTATTTT
-	TRBV7-9	TRBJ2-1	TRBD2	CASSLDGGLARVNEQFF	TGTGCCAGCAGCTTAGACGGGGGACTAGCAAGGGTCAATGAGCAGTTCTTC
-	TRBV6-6	TRBJ2-5	TRBD2	CASSPGLAGRGTQYF	TGTGCCAGCAGTCCCGGACTAGCGGGCCGAGGGACCCAGTACTTC
-	TRBV9	TRBJ1-2	TRBD1	CASGRTGKDGYTF	TGTGCCAGCGGTAGGACAGGGAAAGATGGCTACACCTTC
few	TRBV6-2/TRBV6-3	TRBJ1-1	-	CASSYPPETEAFF	TGTGCCAGCAGTTACCCTCCGGAGACTGAAGCTTTCTTT
-	TRBV7-6	TRBJ1-2	TRBD1	CASSGETGDLGYTF	TGTGCCAGCAGCGGGGAGACAGGGGACCTTGGCTACACCTTC
few	TRBV13	TRBJ2-5	TRBD2	CASSLAQRGSARETQYF	TGTGCCAGCAGCTTAGCCCAGCGGGGGAGCGCCAGGGAGACCCAGTACTTC
many	TRBV7-2	TRBJ1-5	-	CASSPGAGLYSSNQPQHF	TGTGCCAGCAGCCCTGGGGCAGGGCTGTACTCTAGCAATCAGCCCCAGCATTTT
-	TRBV7-6	TRBJ1-2	-	CASSLGEPFTYGYTF	TGTGCCAGCAGCTTAGGGGAGCCTTTTACGTATGGCTACACCTTC
-	TRBV7-9	TRBJ2-3	-	CASSSRISESDTQYF	TGTGCCAGCAGCTCGAGGATTTCGGAATCGGATACGCAGTATTTT
few	TRBV12-3/TRBV12-4	TRBJ1-1	-	CASSPSEGEGTF	TGTGCCAGCAGTCCCTCGGAAGGGGAAGGTACCTTT
many	TRBV7-2	TRBJ2-7	-	CASSLVAVSYEQYF	TGTGCCAGCAGCTTAGTAGCAGTTAGCTACGAGCAGTACTTC
few	TRBV7-8	TRBJ1-2	TRBD1	CASSLGLGGGDGYTF	TGTGCCAGCAGCTTAGGACTAGGGGGCGGGGATGGCTACACCTTC
once	TRBV12-3/TRBV12-4	TRBJ1-4	-	CASSPSVGAMVEKLFF	TGTGCCAGCAGTCCATCAGTTGGGGCTATGGTTGAAAAACTGTTTTTT
-	TRBV2	TRBJ1-4	-	CASQGSYEKLFF	TGTGCCAGCCAGGGATCGTACGAAAAACTGTTTTTT
many	TRBV6-1	TRBJ1-5	-	CASSEFGGRSNQPQHF	TGTGCCAGCAGTGAATTCGGGGGCAGGAGCAATCAGCCCCAGCATTTT
many	TRBV15	TRBJ2-5	-	CATSGGRQETQYF	TGTGCCACCAGCGGTGGACGGCAAGAGACCCAGTACTTC
few	TRBV7-9	TRBJ2-7	-	CASSPKRGRAYEQYF	TGTGCCAGCAGCCCAAAAAGGGGCAGAGCCTACGAGCAGTACTTC
many	TRBV12-3/TRBV12-4	TRBJ1-2	-	CASSLRLRGNYGYTF	TGTGCCAGCAGTTTAAGGCTTCGGGGAAACTATGGCTACACCTTC
few	TRBV11-3	TRBJ2-7	TRBD1	CASSSRQGHYEQYF	TGTGCCAGCAGCTCTCGACAGGGCCACTACGAGCAGTACTTC
few	TRBV9	TRBJ2-1	-	CASSDTSRPYNEQFF	TGTGCCAGCAGCGACACTAGCCGGCCCTACAATGAGCAGTTCTTC
-	TRBV19	TRBJ2-1	TRBD2	CASSITSGGPLPYNEQFF	TGTGCCAGTAGTATAACTAGCGGGGGGCCTCTGCCCTACAATGAGCAGTTCTTC
many	TRBV12-3/TRBV12-4	TRBJ1-4	-	CASSPRPGSQLAIGAGNEKLFF	TGTGCCAGCAGTCCACGCCCAGGTTCGCAACTGGCAATCGGAGCTGGCAATGAAAAACTGTTTTTT
few	TRBV2	TRBJ2-3	TRBD1	CASSDVDRGTDTQYF	TGTGCCAGCAGTGACGTGGACAGGGGGACAGATACGCAGTATTTT
-	TRBV10-3	TRBJ1-3	-	CATSWESAPNTIYF	TGTGCCACTTCATGGGAATCGGCTCCCAACACCATATATTTT
-	TRBV27	TRBJ2-1	TRBD2	CASNYLGTRGNEQFF	TGTGCCAGCAACTATCTAGGGACTAGGGGCAATGAGCAGTTCTTC
few	TRBV7-9	TRBJ1-2	-	CASSLVTENYGYTF	TGTGCCAGCAGCTTAGTCACAGAGAACTATGGCTACACCTTC
few	TRBV5-4	TRBJ2-2	TRBD2	CAIAGNTGELFF	TGTGCCATAGCGGGGAACACCGGGGAGCTGTTTTTT
-	TRBV6-5	TRBJ2-7	-	CASSYSPGTYEQYF	TGTGCCAGCAGTTACTCCCCAGGGACCTACGAGCAGTACTTC
-	TRBV28	TRBJ1-2	-	CASRPIIIVYGYTF	TGTGCCAGCCGTCCTATCATCATTGTTTATGGCTACACCTTC
many	TRBV27	TRBJ2-5	-	CASARLGARVQETQYF	TGTGCCAGCGCTCGACTAGGAGCGAGGGTTCAAGAGACCCAGTACTTC
-	TRBV24-1	TRBJ2-2	-	CATSDLDGPGELFF	TGTGCCACCAGTGATTTGGACGGGCCCGGGGAGCTGTTTTTT
few	TRBV7-6	TRBJ1-2	TRBD1	CASSLAGDRDLTF	TGTGCCAGCAGCTTAGCCGGGGACAGGGATCTCACCTTC
once	TRBV20-1	TRBJ1-1	-	CSAPGVAEVNTEAFF	TGCAGTGCTCCAGGGGTGGCAGAGGTGAACACTGAAGCTTTCTTT
few	TRBV7-9	TRBJ1-3	-	CASSSLGPGNTIYF	TGTGCCAGCAGCTCCCTCGGCCCTGGAAACACCATATATTTT
few	TRBV7-9	TRBJ2-6	-	CASSSKTGANVLTF	TGTGCCAGCAGCTCCAAGACGGGGGCCAACGTCCTGACTTTC
-	TRBV4-1	TRBJ2-5	-	CASSHEHNQETQYF	TGCGCCAGCAGCCACGAACACAACCAAGAGACCCAGTACTTC
few	TRBV6-6	TRBJ1-4	-	CASSEGMNPTNEKLFF	TGTGCCAGCTCTGAGGGGATGAATCCTACTAATGAAAAACTGTTTTTT
-	TRBV9	TRBJ1-1	TRBD1	CASSEGQVNTEAFF	TGTGCCAGCAGCGAGGGACAGGTTAACACTGAAGCTTTCTTT
-	TRBV11-2	TRBJ2-7	-	CASSRDRYRGTYEQYF	TGTGCCAGCAGCCGAGATAGGTATCGGGGTACCTACGAGCAGTACTTC
few	TRBV6-1	TRBJ2-5	TRBD2	CASSEPAGGVETQYF	TGTGCCAGCAGTGAACCAGCGGGGGGGGTAGAGACCCAGTACTTC
few	TRBV6-5	TRBJ1-6	-	CASSYSSGVSSPLHF	TGTGCCAGCAGTTACTCGTCTGGGGTGAGCTCACCCCTCCACTTT
-	TRBV7-3	TRBJ2-3	-	CASSLNPYSTDTQYF	TGTGCCAGCAGCTTAAATCCTTATAGCACAGATACGCAGTATTTT
-	TRBV28	TRBJ1-1	-	CASTRRGKRAAFF	TGTGCCAGCACTCGGAGGGGGAAGCGTGCAGCTTTCTTT